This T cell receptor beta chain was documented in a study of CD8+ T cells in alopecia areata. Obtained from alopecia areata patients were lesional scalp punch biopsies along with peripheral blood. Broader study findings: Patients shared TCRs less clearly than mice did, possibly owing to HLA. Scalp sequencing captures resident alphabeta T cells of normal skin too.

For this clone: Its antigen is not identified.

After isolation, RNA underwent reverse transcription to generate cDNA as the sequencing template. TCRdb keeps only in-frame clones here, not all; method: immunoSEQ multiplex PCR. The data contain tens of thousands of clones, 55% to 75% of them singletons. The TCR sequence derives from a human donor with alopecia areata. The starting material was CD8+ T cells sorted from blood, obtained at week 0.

CDR3 residues: CASSLSRASDEQYF. CDR3 DNA: TGTGCCAGCAGCTTAAGCAGGGCTTCAGACGAGCAGTACTTC. V and J are TRBV13 and TRBJ2-7; a weak D match, TRBD1 (5 bases). Germline lookup yields CDR1 PRHDT and CDR2 FYEKMQ (reference sequence). This CDR3 spans 14 amino acids. Trimming pared 2 bases from V and 5 bases from J, leaving 13 bases between.